The source of this T cell receptor (beta chain) is a study of post-analysis software for immune sequencing data. General study results and limits: TRBV5-6, TRBV5-1 and TRBV20-1 were among roughly 5 TRBV segments more frequent in patients than controls.

Unique molecular identifiers featured in each of the TCR beta cDNA libraries. In TCRdb, the PCR reads were re-called with MiXCR into one record per CDR3 protein. The sample lists roughly 400,000 distinct CDR3 sequences, approximately 42% occurring once. This CDR3 region has 17 residues. The germline CDR1 and CDR2 sequences are SGHRS and YFSETQ. V was pared by 4 bases and J by 0 bases, with 19 bases between. This clonotype has a handful of counts. As yet, its antigen is unknown. The V gene is TRBV5-1, the J gene TRBJ1-1; a weak D match, TRBD1 (6 bases). The sequencing sample was made of blood. The sequence was collected from a girl aged 2-10 years with multiple sclerosis. The CDR3, as DNA: TGCGCCAGCAGCCCTACAGGGATAGGGGGACTGAACACTGAAGCTTTCTTT. Its protein product is CASSPTGIGGLNTEAFF.